Below are 21 T cell receptor beta chains sequenced from a single sample in a study of blood T cell repertoires in COVID-19. The protocol was immunoSEQ multiplex PCR, while the TCRdb copy is restricted to in-frame clones and leaves out a portion. This table has some 56,000 clones, approximately 80% appearing once. The sequenced sample was peripheral blood. The receptor source for this set is a man older than 75 with COVID-19, enrolled during active disease.

The V and J genes are TRBV28 and TRBJ1-2; tentative D call: TRBD1 (5 bases). V was shortened by 8 bases and J by 4 bases, with 20 bases between the two germline ends. Looked up from germline, CDR1 is MDHEN and CDR2 is SYDVKM. The CDR3 runs to 15 residues. The CDR3 DNA reads as TGTGCCAGCCGGGAGGAGGCCGGGGGAACCTATGGCTACACCTTC. This translates into CASREEAGGTYGYTF.

V usage is TRBV10-3 and J usage is TRBJ2-5; maybe TRBD1 (6 bases). The CDR3 is made up of 13 amino acids. CDR1 is ENHRY, CDR2 SYGVKD, per germline. With 3 bases removed from V and 9 bases from J, the gap between germline ends came to 14 bases. Written as DNA, the CDR3 is TGTGCCATCAGTGAAAGCAGCCCAGGGGCCCAGTACTTC. Its translation is CAISESSPGAQYF.

V gene TRBV5-4 combines with J gene TRBJ1-2; unclear D gene. The CDR3 contains 16 residues. In germline, CDR1 is SGHNT, CDR2 YYREEE (reference sequence). V lost 2 bases and J 4 bases, leaving 18 bases between the germline ends. The DNA of the CDR3 is TGTGCCAGCAGCTTAGAGATGAGGGTGGGTCCCTATGGCTACACCTTC. It specifies CASSLEMRVGPYGYTF. Full variable domain (remainder filled in from reference TRBV5-4 and TRBJ1-2): ETGVTQSPTHLIKTRGQQVTLRCSSQSGHNTVSWYQQALGQGPQFIFQYYREEENGRGNFPPRFSGLQFPNYSSELNVNALELDDSALYLCASSLEMRVGPYGYTFGSGTRLTVV.

The V gene is TRBV5-1, the J gene TRBJ1-5; a possible D gene is TRBD1 (5 bases). V was cut by 0 bases and J by 2 bases, with 12 bases left in between. The CDR3 consists of 16 residues. Per germline, CDR1 SGHRS and CDR2 YFSETQ. The CDR3 region has the DNA TGCGCCAGCAGCTTGGGGTCAGGGTCTGGCAATCAGCCCCAGCATTTT. Translated, it gives CASSLGSGSGNQPQHF.

CDR3 DNA: TGTGCCAGCACCGGGACAGGGGGCGATGGCTACACCTTC. This sequence encodes CASTGTGGDGYTF. This sequence joins TRBV10-3 and TRBJ1-2; TRBD1 agrees at 12 bases. Germline V gene sequence: CDR1 ENHRY, CDR2 SYGVKD. The V segment lost 10 bases and the J segment 6 bases; nucleotides outside the gene matches: 6. The CDR3 has 13 residues.

This clone was counted between two and nine times. This sequence joins TRBV4-2 and TRBJ1-6; the D gene is possibly TRBD1 (5 bases). Trimming shortened V by 1 base and J by 10 bases, and 17 bases separated the two germline ends. Germline-derived CDR1 and CDR2 are LGHNA and YNFKEQ. This CDR3 is 16 amino acids long. CDR3 nucleotides: TGTGCCAGCAGCCAAGCCTGGGACTGGGACGAATCACCCCTCCACTTT. The encoded protein is CASSQAWDWDESPLHF.

The chain couples TRBV19 to TRBJ1-4, with a weak D call TRBD1 (5 bases). Trimming shortened V by 2 bases and J by 0 bases, and 10 bases separated the two germline ends. In germline, CDR1 is LNHDA, CDR2 SQIVND (reference sequence). The CDR3 spans 16 residues. CDR3 DNA sequence: TGTGCCAGTAGTATAATGGGAGGGGCAACTAATGAAAAACTGTTTTTT. This sequence encodes CASSIMGGATNEKLFF.

This sequence joins TRBV5-4 and TRBJ1-1, with TRBD1 matching over 7 bases. V shed 1 base and J 1 base; nucleotides not matched to a gene: 4. The CDR3 length is 15 residues. From germline, CDR1 is SGHNT and CDR2 YYREEE (reference sequence). The CDR3 is CASSLPTGTNTEAFF. The CDR3, as DNA: TGTGCCAGCAGCTTGCCGACAGGGACGAACACTGAAGCTTTCTTT.

This clone appeared a single time. CDR3 region: CASSPLFDSYTEAFF. The CDR3 DNA sequence: TGTGCCAGCAGCCCGCTCTTCGACAGCTACACTGAAGCTTTCTTT. The chain has TRBV7-8 and TRBJ1-1, with a weak D call TRBD1 (5 bases). Germline CDR1 reads SGHVS; CDR2 reads FQNEAQ. V lost 5 bases and J 3 bases, leaving 16 bases between the germline ends. The CDR3 consists of 15 residues.

The chain employs TRBV5-6 and TRBJ2-2; perhaps TRBD2 as D (5 bases). Per the germline V gene, CDR1 is SGHDT and CDR2 is YYEEEE. CDR3 size: 13 residues. Trimming stripped 4 bases from V and 6 bases from J, with 10 bases between. The CDR3 bases are TGTGCCAGCAGCCCAACTAGAGCCGGGGAGCTGTTTTTT. Translation: CASSPTRAGELFF.

This clone was found once. The chain carries TRBV6-1 and TRBJ2-7; 9 bases agree with TRBD1. V trimming: 5 bases; J trimming: 4 bases; junction bases outside the gene matches: 6. Germline CDR1 MNHNS, CDR2 SASEGT. The CDR3 is 14 amino acids. CDR3 sequence: CASSSTQGAYEQYV. The CDR3 DNA reads as TGTGCCAGCAGTTCCACACAGGGGGCTTACGAGCAGTACGTC.

V gene TRBV10-3 combines with J gene TRBJ1-1; tentatively, D is TRBD1 (6 bases). The CDR3 totals 13 residues. Germline lookup yields CDR1 ENHRY and CDR2 SYGVKD. V was clipped by 3 bases and J by 1 base, with 6 bases between them. CDR3 sequence reads: CAISDRGNTEAFF. The CDR3 coding sequence is TGTGCCATCAGTGACAGGGGGAACACTGAAGCTTTCTTT.

This chain uses TRBV5-5 with TRBJ2-3; 12 nucleotides match TRBD2. Germline CDR1 reads SGHKS; CDR2 reads YYEKEE (reference sequence). The CDR3 length is 18 residues. Germline trimming cut 2 bases from V and 4 bases from J; bases unmatched to any gene: 11. The DNA for the CDR3 is TGTGCCAGCAGCTTTTCCGGGAGACTAGCGGGAGTTCCAGATACGCAGTATTTT. Translation gives CASSFSGRLAGVPDTQYF.

The V gene is TRBV30, the J gene TRBJ1-5, with a tentative D call TRBD1 (5 bases). Per germline, CDR1 GTSNPN and CDR2 SVGIG (reference sequence). The CDR3 runs 14 residues. Deletions cut 2 bases from V and 0 bases from J, with 8 bases between. DNA of the CDR3: TGTGCCTGGAGTAGGGGATATAGCAATCAGCCCCAGCATTTT. The encoded protein is CAWSRGYSNQPQHF.

This rearrangement joins TRBV11-2 to TRBJ2-1; 12 nucleotides line up with TRBD2. Per the germline V gene, CDR1 is SGHAT and CDR2 is FQNNGV. V lost 5 bases and J lost 9; bases outside the gene matches: 8. The CDR3 runs 15 residues. CDR3 in amino acids: CASSPRTSGEGEQFF. The CDR3 nucleotides read TGTGCCAGCAGCCCCAGGACTAGCGGGGAGGGTGAGCAGTTCTTC.

The CDR3 bases are TGTGCCAGCTCACCACCGGGACTAGGTTTCGTTGAGCAGTTCTTC. Translating gives CASSPPGLGFVEQFF. This sequence joins TRBV18 and TRBJ2-1; the match to TRBD2 covers 8 bases. The length of the CDR3 is 15 residues. V gave up 0 bases and J gave up 9 bases; unmatched junction bases: 7. Germline V gene sequence: CDR1 KGHSH, CDR2 LQKENI.

The chain combines TRBV6-5 with TRBJ2-7; 13 bases line up with TRBD2. Germline values: CDR1 MNHEY, CDR2 SVGAGI. The ends lost 7 bases at V and 7 bases at J; junction bases unmatched: 10. CDR3 length: 15 amino acids. For the CDR3, the DNA is TGTGCCAGCACCCTAACGGGACTAGCGGGGACTGAGCAGTACTTC. It translates to CASTLTGLAGTEQYF.

The chain carries TRBV10-3 and TRBJ1-2, with D tentatively TRBD1 (5 bases). The CDR3 covers 12 residues. With 10 bases removed from V and 8 bases from J, the gap between germline ends came to 17 bases. The germline CDR1 and CDR2 sequences are ENHRY and SYGVKD. The CDR3 is CATRGEGGGYTF. CDR3 nucleotides: TGTGCCACCCGGGGGGAGGGAGGAGGCTACACCTTC.

This sequence joins TRBV2 and TRBJ1-2, with 7 positions matching TRBD1. CDR1 and CDR2 (germline): SNHLY, FYNNEI. There are 13 residues in the CDR3. The ends lost 7 bases at V and 2 bases at J; junction bases unmatched: 4. The CDR3 sequence: CASTQQGNYGYTF. The CDR3 DNA sequence: TGTGCCAGCACTCAACAGGGGAACTATGGCTACACCTTC.

This clone is a singleton in its sample. The rearrangement uses TRBV5-1 and TRBJ2-7; D gene unclear. CDR1 is SGHRS and CDR2 is YFSETQ in the germline V gene. V was pared by 0 bases and J by 0 bases, with 7 bases between. The CDR3 is 14 residues long. The chain's CDR3 is CASSLVQASYEQYF. The CDR3 bases are TGCGCCAGCAGCTTGGTCCAGGCCTCCTACGAGCAGTACTTC.

This clone appeared a single time. V usage is TRBV11-3 and J usage is TRBJ2-3, with TRBD2 matching 7 bases. Germline V lookup: CDR1 SGHNT, CDR2 YENEEA. The CDR3 is 13 amino acids. The junction had 2 bases not matched to a gene; V was cut back by 7 bases and J by 1 base. CDR3 bases: TGTGCCAGCAAGGCGGGAGGCACAGATACGCAGTATTTT. Protein product: CASKAGGTDTQYF.